This T cell receptor (beta chain) was found in a study of T cells in localized non-small cell lung cancer. CDR1 and CDR2 (germline): ENHRY, SYGVKD. V shed 7 bases, J shed 3 bases, and the junction held 9 bases outside the gene matches. The CDR3 length is 17 residues. Produced via immunoSEQ multiplex PCR; TCRdb's table is partial and in-frame only. The sample lists over 45,000 clones; 85% to 90% were seen once. Specimen: PBMCs, collected before any cancer treatment. J is TRBJ2-2 and V is TRBV10-3; 12 bases align to TRBD2. This clonotype originated in a female donor with stage II lung adenocarcinoma. CDR3 nucleotides: TGTGCCATCAAGGCGCTAGCGGGGGGGCCTGACACCGGGGAGCTGTTTTTT. This translates into CAIKALAGGPDTGELFF.